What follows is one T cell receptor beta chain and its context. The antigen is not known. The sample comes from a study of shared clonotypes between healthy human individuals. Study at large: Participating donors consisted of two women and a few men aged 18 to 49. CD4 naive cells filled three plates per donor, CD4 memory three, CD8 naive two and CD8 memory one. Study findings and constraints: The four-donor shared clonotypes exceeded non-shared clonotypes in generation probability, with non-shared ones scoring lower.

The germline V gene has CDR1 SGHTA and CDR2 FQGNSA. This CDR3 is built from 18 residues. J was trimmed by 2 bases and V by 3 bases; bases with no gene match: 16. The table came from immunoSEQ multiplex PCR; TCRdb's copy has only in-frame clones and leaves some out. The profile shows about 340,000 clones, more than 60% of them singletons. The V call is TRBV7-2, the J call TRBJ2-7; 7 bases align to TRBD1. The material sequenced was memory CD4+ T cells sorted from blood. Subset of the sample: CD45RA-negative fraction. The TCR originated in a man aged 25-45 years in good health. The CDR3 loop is CASSFRVGGRGAAYEQYF. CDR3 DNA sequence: TGTGCCAGCAGCTTTCGGGTAGGGGGCCGTGGGGCAGCCTACGAGCAGTACTTC.